The 29 T cell receptor beta chains in this list originate from one sample, sequenced in a study of blood T cell repertoires in COVID-19. The method was immunoSEQ multiplex PCR; TCRdb's version includes in-frame clones alone and lacks a portion of them. The table includes roughly 200,000 clones, 88% detected once. Specimen: peripheral blood. The origin of the receptors is a man aged 18-30 years with active or convalescent COVID-19.

This clone was detected once. The V gene is TRBV15, the J gene TRBJ1-1; 7 bases line up with TRBD1. CDR3 length equals 13 residues. Trimming cost V 0 bases and J 6 bases; bases outside gene matches: 1. Germline V gives CDR1 LNHNV, CDR2 YYDKDF (reference sequence). CDR3 nucleotide sequence: TGTGCCACCAGCAGAGAAACAGGGGCTGAAGCTTTCTTT. Translating it yields CATSRETGAEAFF.

V usage is TRBV11-2 and J usage is TRBJ2-7; 9 bases are shared with TRBD1. The CDR3 extends over 14 amino acids. V shed 8 bases, J shed 2 bases, and the junction held 7 bases outside the gene matches. Germline CDR1 is SGHAT and CDR2 is FQNNGV. CDR3 amino acids: CASLGRDRAYEQYF. CDR3 coding DNA: TGTGCCAGCCTTGGCCGGGACAGGGCCTACGAGCAGTACTTC.

V usage is TRBV7-9 and J usage is TRBJ2-6; perhaps TRBD1 as D (5 bases). V was trimmed by 3 bases and J by 12 bases, leaving 15 bases between them. The length of the CDR3 is 14 residues. Germline CDR1 is SEHNR and CDR2 is FQNEAQ (reference sequence). The CDR3 loop is CASSFNPGSGVLTF. The CDR3 DNA sequence: TGTGCCAGCAGCTTTAACCCAGGGTCCGGCGTCCTGACTTTC. Together with reference TRBV7-9 and TRBJ2-6, the CDR3 gives the full variable domain: DTGVSQNPRHKITKRGQNVTFRCDPISEHNRLYWYRQTLGQGPEFLTYFQNEAQLEKSRLLSDRFSAERPKGSFSTLEIQRTEQGDSAMYLCASSFNPGSGVLTFGAGSRLTVL.

This clone showed up just a few times. Here the CDR3 reads CASSTQGLANTGELFF. CDR3 bases: TGTGCCAGTAGTACCCAGGGACTAGCGAACACCGGGGAGCTGTTTTTT. The genes are TRBV19 and TRBJ2-2; 8 positions agree with TRBD2. Germline V gene data show CDR1 as LNHDA and CDR2 as SQIVND (reference sequence). The CDR3 totals 16 residues. V was pared by 4 bases and J by 0 bases, with 4 bases of the junction left unmatched.

The chain combines TRBV27 with TRBJ2-7; 11 nucleotides line up with TRBD2. The V gene end was trimmed by 2 bases and the J gene end by 3 bases; junction bases not matched to a gene: 6. The CDR3 has 16 residues. Germline CDR1 reads MNHEY; CDR2 reads SMNVEV (reference sequence). The CDR3 region has the DNA TGTGCCAGCAGTTTAAAAAGCGGGACTAGCGGCTACGAGCAGTACTTC. It is translated as CASSLKSGTSGYEQYF.

The V and J genes are TRBV9 and TRBJ2-3, with 7 bases identical to TRBD2. Germline V gives CDR1 SGDLS, CDR2 YYNGEE. This CDR3 has 16 residues. The V gene end was trimmed by 0 bases and the J gene end by 0 bases; junction bases not matched to a gene: 4. CDR3 region: CASSVGASGSTDTQYF. As DNA, the CDR3 is TGTGCCAGCAGCGTAGGGGCTAGCGGAAGCACAGATACGCAGTATTTT.

V gene TRBV5-4 combines with J gene TRBJ2-7, with 10 bases matching TRBD1. The CDR3 has 15 amino acids. Germline-derived CDR1 and CDR2 are SGHNT and YYREEE (reference sequence). V lost 3 bases and J lost 4; bases outside the gene matches: 7. The CDR3 DNA follows: TGTGCCAGCAGCTCACCGGGACAGGGGAGGTACGAGCAGTACTTC. This codes for CASSSPGQGRYEQYF. The full variable domain, rest sourced from reference TRBV5-4 and TRBJ2-7, is ETGVTQSPTHLIKTRGQQVTLRCSSQSGHNTVSWYQQALGQGPQFIFQYYREEENGRGNFPPRFSGLQFPNYSSELNVNALELDDSALYLCASSSPGQGRYEQYFGPGTRLTVT.

The V and J genes are TRBV5-4 and TRBJ2-1, with TRBD1 as a possible D gene (8 bases). From germline, CDR1 is SGHNT and CDR2 YYREEE (reference sequence). V lost 3 bases to trimming and J lost 5 bases, with 18 bases between them. CDR3 length: 16 amino acids. CDR3: CASSSGGQGANNEQFF. The CDR3 nucleotides read TGTGCCAGCAGCTCGGGAGGACAGGGAGCCAACAATGAGCAGTTCTTC.

CDR3 nucleotide sequence: TGCGCCAGCAGCTTCAGGCAAGAGACCCAGTACTTC. Its protein is CASSFRQETQYF. The gene calls are TRBV5-1 and TRBJ2-5, with no clear D. The CDR3 consists of 12 residues. V was clipped by 2 bases and J by 2 bases, with 4 bases between them. Germline CDR1 is SGHRS and CDR2 is YFSETQ.

This chain joins TRBV29-1 and TRBJ1-2; no clear D. V shed 4 bases and J shed 4 bases, with 13 bases lying between them. Germline CDR1 is SQVTM and CDR2 is ANQGSEA. The CDR3 runs to 13 residues. The CDR3 nucleotides read TGCAGCGTTGTCGGGGAAGGGAGCTATGGCTACACCTTC. Amino acid sequence: CSVVGEGSYGYTF.

The J gene is TRBJ2-5, the V gene TRBV12-5, with 7 bases lining up with TRBD1. There are 14 residues in the CDR3. CDR1 is LGHNT and CDR2 is FRNRAP in the germline V gene. V shed 6 bases and J 1 base; nucleotides not matched to a gene: 5. The chain's CDR3 is CASGQDRAQETQYF. Here the CDR3 DNA reads TGTGCTAGTGGCCAAGACAGGGCCCAAGAGACCCAGTACTTC.

The V call is TRBV9, the J call TRBJ2-3; 9 nucleotides agree with TRBD2. The CDR3 has 15 amino acids. The germline CDR1 and CDR2 sequences are SGDLS and YYNGEE. With V trimmed by 4 bases and J by 2 bases, 5 bases remained unmatched. CDR3 region: CASSQIAGVTDTQYF. The CDR3 bases are TGTGCCAGCAGCCAAATAGCGGGAGTCACAGATACGCAGTATTTT.

The chain has TRBV19 and TRBJ2-2, with 7 positions matching TRBD1. Trimming took 6 bases from V and 6 from J; bases not matched to a gene: 7. The germline V gene encodes CDR1 LNHDA and CDR2 SQIVND (reference sequence). CDR3 size: 14 residues. The chain's CDR3 is CASRPTGVSGELFF. The CDR3 DNA reads TGTGCCAGTAGACCCACAGGGGTCTCCGGGGAGCTGTTTTTT.

The rearrangement links TRBV6-5 to TRBJ2-1; 10 nucleotides match TRBD2. The CDR3 length is 15 residues. Germline CDR1 MNHEY, CDR2 SVGAGI. Written as DNA, the CDR3 is TGTGCAACCGGAGTAAAGCGGGAGGGTGACAATGAGCAGTTCTTC. It specifies CATGVKREGDNEQFF.

This rearrangement joins TRBV5-1 to TRBJ2-7; D is perhaps TRBD1 (6 bases). This CDR3 spans 14 amino acids. The V gene lost 4 bases and the J gene lost 2 bases, with 13 bases spanning the gap. Germline lookup yields CDR1 SGHRS and CDR2 YFSETQ. For the CDR3, the DNA is TGCGCCAGCAGCGTAGGACAGCAAACCTACGAGCAGTACTTC. Translation gives CASSVGQQTYEQYF.

The chain recombines TRBV5-5 with TRBJ1-4; weak D call: TRBD1 (5 bases). CDR1 and CDR2 from the germline V gene are SGHKS and YYEKEE (reference sequence). There are 14 residues in the CDR3. The V end lost 5 bases, the J end lost 6 bases, and 14 bases lay between the germline ends. DNA of the CDR3: TGTGCCAGCAGTGTGGCAGGACATGATGAAAAACTGTTTTTT. Amino acids: CASSVAGHDEKLFF.

V and J are TRBV27 and TRBJ1-2, with TRBD1 as a possible D gene (5 bases). V was cut by 1 base and J by 5 bases, with 14 bases left in between. Germline loops: CDR1 MNHEY, CDR2 SMNVEV (reference sequence). The CDR3 consists of 15 residues. The CDR3 is CASSLLAGQIYGYTF. The CDR3 region has the DNA TGTGCCAGCAGTTTATTGGCAGGGCAAATTTATGGCTACACCTTC.

V gene TRBV25-1 combines with J gene TRBJ2-7; D gene ambiguous. Germline CDR1 and CDR2: MGHDK and SYGVNS. Between the trimmed V and J ends, which lost 3 bases and 4 bases, there was a span of 10 bases. This CDR3 is built from 13 residues. The CDR3, as DNA: TGTGCCAGCAGTGATGGCGGATATTACGAGCAGTACTTC. Amino acids: CASSDGGYYEQYF.

The chain uses TRBV7-9 and TRBJ1-2; D unclear. CDR1 is SEHNR and CDR2 is FQNEAQ in the germline V gene (reference sequence). The CDR3 is 13 residues long. With 3 bases removed from V and 5 bases from J, the gap between germline ends came to 10 bases. CDR3 loop: CASSFTGRYGYTF. For the CDR3, the DNA is TGTGCCAGCAGCTTCACCGGGAGGTATGGCTACACCTTC.

This clone was counted only a few times. Different DNA sequences within this sample yield the same CDR3. The gene calls are TRBV19 and TRBJ1-2; 7 bases fit TRBD1. CDR3 length: 13 amino acids. Losses at the gene ends were 3 bases for V and 3 bases for J; bases not matched to a gene: 1. Per germline, CDR1 LNHDA and CDR2 SQIVND (reference sequence). The CDR3 sequence is CASSIDRDYGYTF. The CDR3 region has the DNA TGTGCCAGTAGTATCGACAGGGACTATGGCTACACCTTC.

The genes are TRBV5-6 and TRBJ2-7; 7 nucleotides agree with TRBD1. The CDR3 consists of 15 residues. Germline values: CDR1 SGHDT, CDR2 YYEEEE. Trimming cost V 4 bases and J 2 bases; bases outside gene matches: 9. CDR3 sequence: CASSPGTALTYEQYF. As DNA, the CDR3 is TGTGCCAGCAGCCCAGGGACAGCCTTGACCTACGAGCAGTACTTC.

A word on this clone: The sample holds other DNA sequences that translate to the same CDR3. V is TRBV27 and J is TRBJ1-1; 8 nucleotides match TRBD1. Germline V lookup: CDR1 MNHEY, CDR2 SMNVEV (reference sequence). The trim removed 3 bases at V and 1 base at J, leaving 1 base unmatched. The CDR3 contains 14 residues. The CDR3 region is CASSFRGPNTEAFF. The CDR3, as DNA: TGTGCCAGCAGTTTCAGGGGGCCGAACACTGAAGCTTTCTTT.

The rearrangement links TRBV7-2 to TRBJ1-1; D is unresolved. The CDR3 consists of 13 residues. Trimming removed 5 bases from V and 1 base from J, with 8 bases in between. Germline-derived CDR1 and CDR2 are SGHTA and FQGNSA. CDR3 residues: CASSRPENTEAFF. In DNA, the CDR3 is TGTGCCAGCAGCCGTCCAGAGAACACTGAAGCTTTCTTT.

Remarks on this clone: This specimen includes other DNA sequences encoding the same CDR3. The chain couples TRBV12-3 or TRBV12-4 to TRBJ2-3; D call uncertain. The CDR3 is 11 residues long. Trimming removed 3 bases from V and 6 bases from J, with 4 bases in between. In DNA form, the CDR3 reads TGTGCCAGCAGTTTTATCGATACGCAGTATTTT. Translation: CASSFIDTQYF.

The chain couples TRBV5-1 to TRBJ2-5; 9 nucleotides match TRBD1. Germline loops: CDR1 SGHRS, CDR2 YFSETQ. V shed 0 bases and J 5 bases; nucleotides not matched to a gene: 5. This CDR3 region has 15 residues. Here the CDR3 DNA reads TGCGCCAGCAGCTTGGACAGGGGGCCTGCCGAGACCCAGTACTTC. Protein sequence: CASSLDRGPAETQYF. Based on the CDR3 plus reference TRBV5-1 and TRBJ2-5, the full variable domain is KAGVTQTPRYLIKTRGQQVTLSCSPISGHRSVSWYQQTPGQGLQFLFEYFSETQRNKGNFPGRFSGRQFSNSRSEMNVSTLELGDSALYLCASSLDRGPAETQYFGPGTRLLVL.

This rearrangement joins TRBV28 to TRBJ1-2; maybe TRBD1 (5 bases). Germline CDR1 is MDHEN and CDR2 is SYDVKM. Deletions cut 1 base from V and 8 bases from J, with 11 bases between. The CDR3 contains 13 residues. CDR3 loop: CASSLLGGNGYTF. CDR3 in DNA: TGTGCCAGCAGTTTATTGGGGGGGAACGGCTACACCTTC.

The chain joins TRBV30 to TRBJ1-6; 7 bases are a match to TRBD1. The germline CDR1 and CDR2 sequences are GTSNPN and SVGIG (reference sequence). The CDR3 is 15 amino acids. Trimming at V came to 2 bases and at J to 7 bases, leaving 8 bases not matched to a gene. The CDR3 DNA sequence: TGTGCCTGGAGTTTAGGGACAGTCACAAATTCACCCCTCCACTTT. Translation gives CAWSLGTVTNSPLHF.

The genes are TRBV13 and TRBJ2-1, with D possibly TRBD1 on 5 matching bases. The CDR3 covers 13 residues. CDR1 and CDR2 from the germline V gene are PRHDT and FYEKMQ (reference sequence). V was cut by 5 bases and J by 6 bases, with 11 bases left in between. The CDR3 DNA reads TGTGCCAGCAGCCCGGCTGGGGCCAATGAGCAGTTCTTC. It specifies CASSPAGANEQFF.

The J gene is TRBJ1-5, the V gene TRBV10-2; 7 nucleotides line up with TRBD1. The germline V gene encodes CDR1 WSHSY and CDR2 SAAADI. Germline trimming cut 6 bases from V and 5 bases from J; bases unmatched to any gene: 4. This CDR3 has 13 amino acids. CDR3 coding DNA: TGCGCCAGCAGGGAGCAGGGGGATCAGCCCCAGCATTTT. Encoded protein: CASREQGDQPQHF.